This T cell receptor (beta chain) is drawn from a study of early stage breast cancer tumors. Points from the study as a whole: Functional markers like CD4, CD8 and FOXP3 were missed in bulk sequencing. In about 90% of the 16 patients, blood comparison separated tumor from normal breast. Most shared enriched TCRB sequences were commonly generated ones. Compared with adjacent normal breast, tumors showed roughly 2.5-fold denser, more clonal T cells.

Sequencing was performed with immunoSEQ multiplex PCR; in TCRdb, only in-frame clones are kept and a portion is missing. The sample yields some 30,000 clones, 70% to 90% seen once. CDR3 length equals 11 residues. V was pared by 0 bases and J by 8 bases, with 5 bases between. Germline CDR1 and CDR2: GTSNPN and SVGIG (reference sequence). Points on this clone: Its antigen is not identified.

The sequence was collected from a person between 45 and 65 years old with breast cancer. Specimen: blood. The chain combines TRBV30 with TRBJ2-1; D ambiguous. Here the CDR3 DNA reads TGTGCCTGGAGTGTTCTAGATGAGCAGTTCTTC. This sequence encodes CAWSVLDEQFF.